What follows are 13 T cell receptor beta chains derived from one specimen sequenced in a study of CD8 T cells in ankylosing spondylitis. Via MiXCR, TCRdb re-called the 5' RACE reads, giving one row per CDR3 protein. The table lists under 300,000 distinct CDR3 sequences, roughly 10% of them singletons. Sequencing input: blood, either unsorted or a sorted T cell fraction (not recorded which). All receptors derive from a male donor with ankylosing spondylitis or in good health (not recorded which).

This clonotype has at least ten counts. The chain uses TRBV29-1 and TRBJ2-5; 15 bases align to TRBD2. V was clipped by 6 bases and J by 5 bases; unmatched bases: 4. Germline V gene data show CDR1 as SQVTM and CDR2 as ANQGSEA. The length of the CDR3 is 14 residues. DNA of the CDR3: TGCAGCGTAGGTGGACTAGCGGGGGGGGAGACCCAGTACTTC. This sequence encodes CSVGGLAGGETQYF.

There are many counts of this clonotype. The chain recombines TRBV20-1 with TRBJ1-2; tentative D call: TRBD1 (6 bases). Per germline, CDR1 DFQATT and CDR2 SNEGSKA (reference sequence). V lost 0 bases, J lost 3 bases, and 8 bases lay in between. The CDR3 contains 13 residues. CDR3: CSARDQGYYGYTF. Written as DNA, the CDR3 is TGCAGTGCTAGAGATCAGGGGTACTATGGCTACACCTTC.

This clonotype was observed at least ten times. The DNA of the CDR3 is TGCAGTGCTAGAAGTCTAGCGGGAACGGCGGGCAATGAGCAGTTCTTC. Protein sequence: CSARSLAGTAGNEQFF. V and J are TRBV20-1 and TRBJ2-1; TRBD2 aligns across 9 bases. J was trimmed by 6 bases and V by 2 bases; bases with no gene match: 11. CDR3 length: 16 residues. Germline loops: CDR1 DFQATT, CDR2 SNEGSKA (reference sequence).

This clonotype has ten or more counts. The V call is TRBV2, the J call TRBJ1-5; D is perhaps TRBD1 (6 bases). CDR1 and CDR2 from the germline V gene are SNHLY and FYNNEI. There are 15 residues in the CDR3. Trimming left V 5 bases short and J 5 bases short, with 16 bases between. CDR3 in amino acids: CASSSPGQMDQPQHF. The CDR3, as DNA: TGTGCCAGCAGTTCCCCGGGACAAATGGATCAGCCCCAGCATTTT.

This clonotype was seen many times. The chain employs TRBV12-3 or TRBV12-4 and TRBJ2-3, with 7 nucleotides matching TRBD1. The CDR3 consists of 18 residues. V shed 6 bases, J shed 2 bases, and the junction held 17 bases outside the gene matches. The CDR3 coding sequence is TGTGCCAGCAGCCCGGGATTGAGGGGGCTCGGTTACACAGATACGCAGTATTTT. This codes for CASSPGLRGLGYTDTQYF.

This clonotype was counted a few times. This CDR3 reads CASRQAGELFF. In DNA form, the CDR3 reads TGTGCCAGCAGGCAGGCAGGGGAGCTGTTTTTT. The V call is TRBV3-1, the J call TRBJ2-2; no firm D call. Trimming removed 6 bases from V and 8 bases from J, with 7 bases in between. The germline gives CDR1 LGHDT, CDR2 YNNKEL (reference sequence). This CDR3 is 11 amino acids long.

This clonotype came up many times. The J gene is TRBJ2-1, the V gene TRBV9, with D hard to call. This CDR3 has 11 residues. The V end lost 3 bases, the J end lost 7 bases, and 5 bases lay between the germline ends. Germline CDR1 is SGDLS and CDR2 is YYNGEE. The DNA for the CDR3 is TGTGCCAGCAGCGGTGAAAATGAGCAGTTCTTC. It yields the protein CASSGENEQFF.

The rearrangement links TRBV7-8 to TRBJ2-5; perhaps TRBD2 as D (5 bases). This CDR3 spans 16 amino acids. V lost 1 base, J lost 2 bases, and 14 bases lay in between. Germline CDR1 SGHVS, CDR2 FQNEAQ. Here the CDR3 reads CASSLVWRTQQETQYF. As DNA, the CDR3 is TGTGCCAGCAGCTTAGTTTGGAGGACGCAGCAAGAGACCCAGTACTTC.

Remarks on this clonotype: At one end, the junction sequence differs from germline, possibly due to a read error. The chain recombines TRBV20-1 with TRBJ2-3; a weak D match, TRBD1 (5 bases). Germline-derived CDR1 and CDR2 are DFQATT and SNEGSKA (reference sequence). This CDR3 region has 17 residues. CDR3 residues: CCASWGSASGSTDTQYF. CDR3 coding DNA: TGCTGTGCTAGTTGGGGCTCCGCCTCTGGGAGCACAGATACGCAGTATTTT.

The CDR3 DNA sequence: TGTGCCAGCAGTTCGACAGGGGCATGGACCGGGGAGCTGTTTTTT. Protein sequence: CASSSTGAWTGELFF. The chain carries TRBV12-3 or TRBV12-4 and TRBJ2-2; 8 bases map to TRBD1. The CDR3 covers 15 residues. Trimming cost V 4 bases and J 5 bases; bases outside gene matches: 6.

At least ten counts were recorded for this clonotype. The chain recombines TRBV5-1 with TRBJ2-5, with D perhaps TRBD1 (5 bases). V lost 7 bases, J lost 0 bases, and 10 bases lay in between. Germline V gene lookup returns CDR1 SGHRS and CDR2 YFSETQ. CDR3 size: 13 residues. The CDR3 region has the DNA TGCGCCAGCGGGGCGCGAAACCAAGAGACCCAGTACTTC. Its translation is CASGARNQETQYF.

The gene calls are TRBV27 and TRBJ2-7; 13 positions agree with TRBD2. CDR1 MNHEY and CDR2 SMNVEV come from the germline V gene (reference sequence). The ends lost 5 bases at V and 4 bases at J; junction bases unmatched: 11. This CDR3 has 17 amino acids. CDR3 sequence reads: CASSPTSGTSGVYEQYF. For the CDR3, the DNA is TGTGCCAGCAGTCCAACCTCCGGGACTAGCGGGGTATACGAGCAGTACTTC.

This clonotype was picked up a small number of times. The chain has TRBV12-3 or TRBV12-4 and TRBJ2-5; a possible D gene is TRBD1 (6 bases). The CDR3 loop spans 13 amino acids. Trimming removed 8 bases at V and 5 bases at J, with 15 bases between. The CDR3 DNA sequence: TGTGCCAGCCTTAACAGGGCAGGCGAGACCCAGTACTTC. Translated: CASLNRAGETQYF.